This T cell receptor (beta chain) was sequenced during a study of OX40 agonist ivuxolimab in advanced cancers. Findings and limits, study-wide: CD4+ T cells averaged fewer expanded clones than CD8+ T cells.

V was clipped by 1 base and J by 5 bases, with 16 bases between them. The V gene's germline CDR1 is MNHNY and CDR2 SVGAGI (reference sequence). The CDR3 contains 16 residues. Here immunoSEQ multiplex PCR was the method, and the copy in TCRdb shows in-frame clones only, minus some. This table holds about 100,000 clones, about 91% found once. With respect to this clone: Its specificity is unknown.

Autoimmune disease history or systemic immunosuppression barred patients. This sample comprised CD4+ or CD8+ T cells sorted from blood, obtained in a trial of the OX40 agonist ivuxolimab. This chain connects TRBV6-6 to TRBJ2-3, with D tentatively TRBD1 (6 bases). The clonotype originates from an adult with an advanced solid tumor such as melanoma, head and neck, liver or kidney cancer. As DNA, the CDR3 is TGTGCCAGCAGTTACTTGTTGCAGGGGCCCCAAGATACGCAGTATTTT. This gives the protein CASSYLLQGPQDTQYF.